This T cell receptor beta chain was identified in a study of blood T cell repertoires in COVID-19. Study details: Collection of acute and convalescent COVID-19 samples took place in the United States, Italy and Spain. From T cells, B-cell-depleted T cells, or PBMCs came the material, which was cDNA or gDNA.

This CDR3 contains 12 residues. V was trimmed by 0 bases and J by 15 bases, leaving 12 bases between them. The germline V gene encodes CDR1 ENHRY and CDR2 SYGVKD. Source study methods: Amplification with reference gene primers provided the estimates of nucleated cell counts. The protocol was immunoSEQ multiplex PCR, while the TCRdb copy is restricted to in-frame clones and leaves out a portion. The V and J calls and clone size were taken over from that table, and D and trimming were inferred from the DNA. Among 410,000 or so clones listed, 86% were seen once. The genes are TRBV10-3 and TRBJ2-1; D is possibly TRBD2 (5 bases). The specimen sequenced was peripheral blood. This receptor was identified in a woman aged 30 to 39 with active or convalescent COVID-19. The CDR3 protein is CAISESGGETFF. The DNA of the CDR3 is TGTGCCATCAGTGAGTCGGGTGGGGAGACGTTCTTC.